Presented here are 8 T cell receptor beta chains from one specimen sequenced in a study of OX40 agonist ivuxolimab in advanced cancers. The method was immunoSEQ multiplex PCR; TCRdb's version includes in-frame clones alone and lacks a portion of them. The sample consists of tens of thousands of clones, approximately 90% of them appearing once. The material sequenced was CD4+ or CD8+ T cells sorted from blood, taken in a trial of the OX40 agonist ivuxolimab. Receptors were obtained from an adult with an advanced solid tumor such as melanoma, head and neck, liver or kidney cancer.

CDR3 bases: TGTGCCAGCAGTAACCAGGGGGGGGTTTGGGAAAAACTGTTTTTT. Its translation: CASSNQGGVWEKLFF. V usage is TRBV6-5 and J usage is TRBJ1-4, with 7 bases fitting TRBD1. V lost 5 bases and J lost 8; bases outside the gene matches: 11. The CDR3 spans 15 residues. Germline V gives CDR1 MNHEY, CDR2 SVGAGI.

This clone was detected a few times. One end of the junction fails to match germline, which may point to a read error. This sequence joins TRBV2 and TRBJ2-7; 7 positions agree with TRBD1. The CDR3 is 12 residues long. Germline V gene data show CDR1 as SNHLY and CDR2 as FYNNEI. The CDR3 sequence is CASRGWTGVKDF. The CDR3 bases are TGTGCCAGCAGGGGTTGGACAGGCGTCAAGGACTTC.

The chain employs TRBV6-5 and TRBJ2-7, with D perhaps TRBD2 (5 bases). The CDR3 extends over 14 amino acids. The V gene lost 6 bases and the J gene lost 3 bases, with 15 bases spanning the gap. CDR1 is MNHEY, CDR2 SVGAGI, per germline. The DNA for the CDR3 is TGTGCCAGCAGCCAAGGGCTAGCTAGCTACGAGCAGTACTTC. This translates into CASSQGLASYEQYF.

This clone has only one observation. The chain uses TRBV19 and TRBJ1-4, with D possibly TRBD1 on 5 matching bases. V lost 4 bases to trimming and J lost 7 bases, with 16 bases between them. CDR3 size: 15 residues. Germline values: CDR1 LNHDA, CDR2 SQIVND (reference sequence). This chain's CDR3 is CASSRGTPGSEKLFF. DNA of the CDR3: TGTGCCAGTAGTAGAGGGACGCCCGGATCTGAAAAACTGTTTTTT.

This rearrangement joins TRBV5-8 to TRBJ1-2; D gene ambiguous. This CDR3 has 15 residues. From germline, CDR1 is SGHTS and CDR2 YDEGEE. V was cut by 3 bases and J by 2 bases, with 14 bases left in between. In nucleotides, the CDR3 is TGTGCCAGCAGCTCGATCGGACGGGAGAACTATGGCTACACCTTC. Translation: CASSSIGRENYGYTF.

V is TRBV19 and J is TRBJ2-7, with D possibly TRBD1 on 6 matching bases. Germline CDR1 reads LNHDA; CDR2 reads SQIVND (reference sequence). Trimming removed 0 bases from V and 2 bases from J, with 11 bases in between. The CDR3 is 15 amino acids. The CDR3 nucleotides read TGTGCCAGTAGTATAGACGGGACACCCACCTACGAGCAGTACTTC. Protein product: CASSIDGTPTYEQYF.

The rearrangement uses TRBV28 and TRBJ1-2, with D unresolved. The CDR3 length is 14 residues. The V gene lost 1 base and the J gene lost 8 bases, with 14 bases spanning the gap. The V gene's germline CDR1 is MDHEN and CDR2 SYDVKM. The CDR3 nucleotides are TGTGCCAGCAGTTTATCGCTAGGACCACGGGGCTACACCTTC. Translating gives CASSLSLGPRGYTF.

J is TRBJ2-1 and V is TRBV5-5, with 11 bases lining up with TRBD2. The CDR3 loop spans 17 amino acids. Germline-derived CDR1 and CDR2 are SGHKS and YYEKEE (reference sequence). The J segment lost 2 bases and the V segment lost 0 bases, leaving 4 bases of the junction unmatched. CDR3 coding DNA: TGTGCCAGCAGCTTGGCGGCGGGACTAGCGGCCTACAATGAGCAGTTCTTC. The encoded protein is CASSLAAGLAAYNEQFF.